This T cell receptor beta chain was captured by sequencing in a study of regulatory and conventional T cells in RAG deficiency. Whole-study results and caveats: In Omenn syndrome, Treg and Tconv repertoires overlapped >75%.

Blood CD4+ CD25-high CD127-low regulatory T cells supplied the genomic DNA template. This clone has more than one count but fewer than ten. Its matching antigen is unknown. Sequencing was performed with immunoSEQ multiplex PCR; in TCRdb, only in-frame clones are kept and a portion is missing. Counted here are 9,400 or so clones, 80% to 90% occurring once; the ten biggest clones make up 1.3%. The V gene's germline CDR1 is SGHRS and CDR2 YFSETQ. The CDR3 contains 12 residues. Trimming removed 5 bases from V and 1 base from J, with 7 bases in between. These data were also filed under a second study, of regulatory T cells. From that second work: Primers: 52 TRBV forward and 13 TRBJ reverse.

V usage is TRBV5-1 and J usage is TRBJ2-7; D gene uncertain. The sample taken for sequencing was Tregs sorted from blood. This receptor was obtained from a human donor in good health. The CDR3 sequence is CASRIGSYEQYF. The CDR3 bases are TGCGCCAGCAGAATCGGATCCTACGAGCAGTACTTC.